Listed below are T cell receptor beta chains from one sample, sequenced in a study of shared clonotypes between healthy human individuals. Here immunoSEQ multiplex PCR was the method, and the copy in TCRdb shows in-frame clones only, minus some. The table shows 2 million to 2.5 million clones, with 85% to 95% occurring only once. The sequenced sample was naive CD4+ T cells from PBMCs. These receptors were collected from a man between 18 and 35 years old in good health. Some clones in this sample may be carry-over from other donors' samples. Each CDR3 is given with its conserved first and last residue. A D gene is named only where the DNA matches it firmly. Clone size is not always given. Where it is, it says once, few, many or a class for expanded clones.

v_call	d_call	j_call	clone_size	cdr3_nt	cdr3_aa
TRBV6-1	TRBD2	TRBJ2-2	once	TGTGCCAGCAGTGAAGGCGGGACAAGCGGGAGGATCGGCGGGGAGCTGTTTTTT	CASSEGGTSGRIGGELFF
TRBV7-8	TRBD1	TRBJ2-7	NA	TGTGCCAGCAGCGCGCGGACAGGGGGCGGATACGAGCAGTACTTC	CASSARTGGGYEQYF
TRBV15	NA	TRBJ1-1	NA	TGTGCCACCAGCAGAGTCCCCGGCTATAAGAACACTGAAGCTTTCTTT	CATSRVPGYKNTEAFF
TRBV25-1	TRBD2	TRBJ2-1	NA	TGTGCCAGCAGTGAACTGGGACTACCTCAGTTCTTC	CASSELGLPQFF
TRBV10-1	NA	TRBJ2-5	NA	TGCGCCAGCAGCGTGACTGGAACTCAAGAGACCCAGTACTTC	CASSVTGTQETQYF
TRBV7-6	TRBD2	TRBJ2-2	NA	TGTGCCAGCAGCTTGGGACTAGCGGTAAACACCGGGGAGCTGTTTTTT	CASSLGLAVNTGELFF
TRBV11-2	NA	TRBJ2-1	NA	TGTGCCAGCAGCTCCTTTAGCGTGCGGGGCAATGAGCAGTTCTTC	CASSSFSVRGNEQFF
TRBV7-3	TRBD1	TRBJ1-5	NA	TGTGCCAGCAGCAGCAACCACCCGGGACAGGGGCCTGGGCCCCAGCATTTT	CASSSNHPGQGPGPQHF
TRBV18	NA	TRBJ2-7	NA	TGTGCCAGCTCACCGGACAGTGGCTACGAGCAGTACTTC	CASSPDSGYEQYF
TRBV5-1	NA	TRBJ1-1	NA	TGCGCCAGCAGCTTGGGAACGACTAACACTGAAGCTTTCTTT	CASSLGTTNTEAFF
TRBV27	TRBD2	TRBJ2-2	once	TGTGCCAGCAGTCAGGGAGGGAATCTTGCCGGGGAGCTGTTTTTT	CASSQGGNLAGELFF
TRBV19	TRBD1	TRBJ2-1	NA	TGTGCCAGTATTCCGGGACAGGGGGCGAGGAATGAGCAGTTCTTC	CASIPGQGARNEQFF
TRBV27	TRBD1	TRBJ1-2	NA	TGTGCCAGCAGTTTATTAGGACAGGGGCAAGCCTATGGCTACACCTTC	CASSLLGQGQAYGYTF
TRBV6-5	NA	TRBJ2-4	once	TGTGCCAGCAGAGGGTTGGGGGCCAAAAACATTCAGTACTTC	CASRGLGAKNIQYF
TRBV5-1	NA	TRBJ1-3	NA	TGCGCCAGTACGACAGGCTTCAACTCTGGAAACACCATATATTTT	CASTTGFNSGNTIYF
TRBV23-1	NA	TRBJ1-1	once	TGCGCCAGCAGTCAATCGAGGGGCATGAACACTGAAGCTTTCTTT	CASSQSRGMNTEAFF
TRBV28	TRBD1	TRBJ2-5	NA	TGTGCCAGCAGTCCCGGGACAGGGGAGGAGACCCAGTACTTC	CASSPGTGEETQYF
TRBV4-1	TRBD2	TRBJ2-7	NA	TGCGCCAGCAGCCAAGGGGGGGGACGGAGGCGTCGGGAGCAGTACTTC	CASSQGGGRRRREQYF
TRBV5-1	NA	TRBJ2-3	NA	TGCGCCAGCAGCTTGGCGGCGTCGGGGATAGGCACAGATACGCAGTATTTT	CASSLAASGIGTDTQYF
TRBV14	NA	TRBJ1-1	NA	TGTGCCAGCAGCCGGCAGGAAGTCACTGAAGCTTTCTTT	CASSRQEVTEAFF
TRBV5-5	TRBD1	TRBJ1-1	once	TGTGCCAGCAGCCGACAGGGGGCGAGTTGGAACACTGAAGCTTTCTTT	CASSRQGASWNTEAFF
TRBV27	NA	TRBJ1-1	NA	TGTGCCAGCAGTTTAAGGGGGACATTGAACACTGAAGCTTTCTTT	CASSLRGTLNTEAFF
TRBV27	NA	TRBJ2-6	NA	TGTGCCAGCAGAGCCCCAGCAGGCTTACTGTCCTCTGGGGCCAACGTCCTGACTTTC	CASRAPAGLLSSGANVLTF
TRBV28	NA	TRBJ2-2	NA	TGTGCCAGCAGTTTAGGGGGGACCGGGGAGCTGTTTTTT	CASSLGGTGELFF
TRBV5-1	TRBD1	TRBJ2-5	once	TGCGCCAGCAGCTTGGGATTGTCGTCCCAGGGGGCTGGGGAGACCCAGTACTTC	CASSLGLSSQGAGETQYF
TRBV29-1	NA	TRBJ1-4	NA	TGCAGCGTTGACCTTGACAGACTAGGAGAAAAACTGTTTTTT	CSVDLDRLGEKLFF
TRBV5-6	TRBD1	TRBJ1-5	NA	TGTGCCAGCAGCTTGGGGGGGACAGGGAGTAGCAATCAGCCCCAGCATTTT	CASSLGGTGSSNQPQHF
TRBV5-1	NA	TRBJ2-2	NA	TGCGCCAGCAGCTTGTTTTCCCAACCGAACACCGGGGAGCTGTTTTTT	CASSLFSQPNTGELFF
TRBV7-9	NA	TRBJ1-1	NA	TGTGCCAGCACTTCTAAAACGGACTTACTGAACACTGAAGCTTTCTTT	CASTSKTDLLNTEAFF
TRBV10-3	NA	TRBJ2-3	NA	TGTGCCATCAGCGAAATCGGGACCGGGGCCCAAAGCACAGATACGCAGTATTTT	CAISEIGTGAQSTDTQYF
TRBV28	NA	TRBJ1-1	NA	TGTGCCAGCAAGACCGGTGGACTCTTTGAAGCTTTCTTT	CASKTGGLFEAFF
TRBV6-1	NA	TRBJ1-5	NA	TGTGCCAGCAGTGTGGGTGCAAATCAGCCCCAGCATTTT	CASSVGANQPQHF
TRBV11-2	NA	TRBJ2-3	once	TGTGCCAGCAGGTATGCTAGCACAGATACGCAGTATTTT	CASRYASTDTQYF
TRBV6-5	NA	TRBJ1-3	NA	TGTGCCAGCAAAACCTCGGGGGCGGGAAACACCATATATTTT	CASKTSGAGNTIYF